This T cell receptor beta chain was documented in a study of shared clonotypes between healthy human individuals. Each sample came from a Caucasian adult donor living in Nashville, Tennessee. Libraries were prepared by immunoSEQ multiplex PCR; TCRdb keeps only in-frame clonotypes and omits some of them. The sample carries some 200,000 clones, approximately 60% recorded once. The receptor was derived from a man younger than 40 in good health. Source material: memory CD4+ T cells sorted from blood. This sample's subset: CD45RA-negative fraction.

Here the CDR3 reads CASSPPVLSSYNEQFF. The CDR3 DNA reads as TGTGCCAGCTCACCACCGGTACTTAGCTCCTACAATGAGCAGTTCTTC. V and J are TRBV18 and TRBJ2-1; D ambiguous. The germline CDR1 and CDR2 sequences are KGHSH and LQKENI. With 0 bases removed from V and 0 bases from J, the gap between germline ends came to 9 bases. The CDR3 covers 16 residues.